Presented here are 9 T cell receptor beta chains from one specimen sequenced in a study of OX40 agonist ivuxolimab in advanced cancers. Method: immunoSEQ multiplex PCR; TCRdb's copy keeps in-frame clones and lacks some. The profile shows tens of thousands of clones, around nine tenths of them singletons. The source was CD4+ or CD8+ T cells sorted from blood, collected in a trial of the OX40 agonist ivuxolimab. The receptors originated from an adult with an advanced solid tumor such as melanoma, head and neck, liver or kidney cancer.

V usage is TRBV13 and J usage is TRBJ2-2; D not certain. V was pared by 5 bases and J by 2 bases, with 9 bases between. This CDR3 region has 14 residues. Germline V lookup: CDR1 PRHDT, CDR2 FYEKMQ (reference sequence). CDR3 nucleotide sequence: TGTGCCAGCAGCGCGTATCTAAACACCGGGGAGCTGTTTTTT. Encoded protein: CASSAYLNTGELFF.

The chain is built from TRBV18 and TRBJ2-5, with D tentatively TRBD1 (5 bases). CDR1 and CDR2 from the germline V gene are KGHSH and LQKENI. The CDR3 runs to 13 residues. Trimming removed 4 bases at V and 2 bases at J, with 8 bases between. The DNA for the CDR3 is TGTGCCAGCTCACGACAGCAACAAGAGACCCAGTACTTC. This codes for CASSRQQQETQYF.

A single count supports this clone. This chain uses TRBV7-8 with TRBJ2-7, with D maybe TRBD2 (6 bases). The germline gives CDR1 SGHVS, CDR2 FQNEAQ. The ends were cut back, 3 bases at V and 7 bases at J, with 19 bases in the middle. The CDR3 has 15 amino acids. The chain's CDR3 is CASSFLGGASLEQYF. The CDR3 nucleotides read TGTGCCAGCAGCTTTCTTGGCGGGGCTTCCCTGGAGCAGTACTTC.

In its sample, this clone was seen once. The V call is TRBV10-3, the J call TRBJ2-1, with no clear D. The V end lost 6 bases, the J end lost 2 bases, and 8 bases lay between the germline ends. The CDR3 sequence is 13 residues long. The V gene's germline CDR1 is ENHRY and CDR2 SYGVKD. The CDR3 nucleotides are TGTGCCATCAGCAATGGAGCCTACAATGAGCAGTTCTTC. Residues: CAISNGAYNEQFF.

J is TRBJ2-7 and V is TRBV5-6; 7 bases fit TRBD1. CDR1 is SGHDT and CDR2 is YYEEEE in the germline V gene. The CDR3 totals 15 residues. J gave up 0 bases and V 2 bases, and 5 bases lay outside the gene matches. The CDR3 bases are TGTGCCAGCAGCTTTCGGGGACAGTTCTCCTACGAGCAGTACTTC. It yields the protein CASSFRGQFSYEQYF.

The CDR3 is CASSLEGTGAAKNIQYF. The CDR3 DNA reads TGTGCCAGCAGTTTAGAAGGGACAGGGGCGGCCAAAAACATTCAGTACTTC. V is TRBV27 and J is TRBJ2-4; 10 positions match TRBD1. CDR1 and CDR2 (germline): MNHEY, SMNVEV (reference sequence). The CDR3 is made up of 17 amino acids. Trimming at V came to 2 bases and at J to 1 base, leaving 5 bases not matched to a gene.

Written as DNA, the CDR3 is TGTGCCAGCACCCCATCTAGCGGGATGTGGGAGACCCAGTACTTC. It is translated as CASTPSSGMWETQYF. This chain connects TRBV6-1 to TRBJ2-5; 9 bases are a match to TRBD2. J lost 5 bases, V lost 7 bases, and 11 bases had no gene match. The CDR3 is 15 residues long. Germline V gives CDR1 MNHNS, CDR2 SASEGT.

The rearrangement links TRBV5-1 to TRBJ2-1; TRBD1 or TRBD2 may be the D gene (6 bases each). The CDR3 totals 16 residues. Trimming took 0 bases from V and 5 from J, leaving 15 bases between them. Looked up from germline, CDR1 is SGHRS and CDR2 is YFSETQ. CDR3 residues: CASSLGTRGPNNEQFF. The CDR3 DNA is TGCGCCAGCAGCTTGGGGACTCGGGGGCCCAACAATGAGCAGTTCTTC. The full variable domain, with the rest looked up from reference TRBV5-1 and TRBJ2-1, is KAGVTQTPRYLIKTRGQQVTLSCSPISGHRSVSWYQQTPGQGLQFLFEYFSETQRNKGNFPGRFSGRQFSNSRSEMNVSTLELGDSALYLCASSLGTRGPNNEQFFGPGTRLTVL.

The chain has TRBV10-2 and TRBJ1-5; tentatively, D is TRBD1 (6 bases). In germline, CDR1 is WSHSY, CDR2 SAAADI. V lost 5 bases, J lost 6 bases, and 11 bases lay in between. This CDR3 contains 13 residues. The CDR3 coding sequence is TGCGCCAGCAGTTTACAGGGTAGTCAGCCCCAGCATTTT. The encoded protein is CASSLQGSQPQHF.